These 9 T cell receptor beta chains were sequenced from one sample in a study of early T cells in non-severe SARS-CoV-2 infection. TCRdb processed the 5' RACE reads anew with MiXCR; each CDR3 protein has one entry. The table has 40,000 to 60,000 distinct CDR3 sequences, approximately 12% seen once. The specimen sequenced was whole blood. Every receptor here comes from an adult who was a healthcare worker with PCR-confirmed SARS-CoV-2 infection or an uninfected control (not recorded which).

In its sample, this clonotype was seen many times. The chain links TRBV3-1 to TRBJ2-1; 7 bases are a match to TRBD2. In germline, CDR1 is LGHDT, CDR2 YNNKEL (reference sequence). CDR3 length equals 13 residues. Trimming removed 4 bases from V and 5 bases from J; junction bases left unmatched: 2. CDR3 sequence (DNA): TGTGCCAGCAGCCCTAGCGGAAACAATGAGCAGTTCTTC. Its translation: CASSPSGNNEQFF.

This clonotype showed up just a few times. The CDR3 sequence is CASSLAPVGNEKLFF. CDR3 nucleotides: TGCGCCAGCAGCTTGGCCCCAGTGGGAAATGAAAAACTGTTTTTT. The gene calls are TRBV5-1 and TRBJ1-4, with D hard to call. CDR3 length: 15 amino acids. V lost 0 bases, J lost 5 bases, and 11 bases lay in between. Germline CDR1 and CDR2: SGHRS and YFSETQ.

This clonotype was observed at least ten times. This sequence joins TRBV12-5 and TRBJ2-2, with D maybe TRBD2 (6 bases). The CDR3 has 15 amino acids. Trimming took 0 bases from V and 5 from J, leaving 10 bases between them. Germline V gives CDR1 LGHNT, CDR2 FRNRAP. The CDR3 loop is CASGLVLAWTGELFF. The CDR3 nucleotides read TGTGCTAGTGGTTTGGTACTAGCTTGGACCGGGGAGCTGTTTTTT. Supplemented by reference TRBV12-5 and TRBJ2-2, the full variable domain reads DARVTQTPRHKVTEMGQEVTMRCQPILGHNTVFWYRQTMMQGLELLAYFRNRAPLDDSGMPKDRFSAEMPDATLATLKIQPSEPRDSAVYFCASGLVLAWTGELFFGEGSRLTVL.

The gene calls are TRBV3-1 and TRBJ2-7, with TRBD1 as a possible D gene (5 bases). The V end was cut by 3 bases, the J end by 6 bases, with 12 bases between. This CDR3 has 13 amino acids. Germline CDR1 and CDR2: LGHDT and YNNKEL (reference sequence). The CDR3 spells CASSQIPRGEQYF. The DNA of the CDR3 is TGTGCCAGCAGCCAGATACCTAGGGGCGAGCAGTACTTC.

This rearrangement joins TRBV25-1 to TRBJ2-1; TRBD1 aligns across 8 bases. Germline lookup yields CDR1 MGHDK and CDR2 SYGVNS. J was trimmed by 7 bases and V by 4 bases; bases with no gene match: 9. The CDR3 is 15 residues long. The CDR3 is CASSAPGQVENEQFF. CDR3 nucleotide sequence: TGTGCCAGCAGTGCTCCGGGACAGGTGGAGAATGAGCAGTTCTTC. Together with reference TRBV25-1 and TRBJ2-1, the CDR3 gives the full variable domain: EADIYQTPRYLVIGTGKKITLECSQTMGHDKMYWYQQDPGMELHLIHYSYGVNSTEKGDLSSESTVSRIRTEHFPLTLESARPSHTSQYLCASSAPGQVENEQFFGPGTRLTVL.

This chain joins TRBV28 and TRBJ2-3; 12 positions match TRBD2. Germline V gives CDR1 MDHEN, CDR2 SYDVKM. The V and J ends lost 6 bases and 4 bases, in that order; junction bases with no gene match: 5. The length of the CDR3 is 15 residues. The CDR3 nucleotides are TGTGCCAGCAGGACTAGCGGGGGAAGGGCAGATACGCAGTATTTT. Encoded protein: CASRTSGGRADTQYF.

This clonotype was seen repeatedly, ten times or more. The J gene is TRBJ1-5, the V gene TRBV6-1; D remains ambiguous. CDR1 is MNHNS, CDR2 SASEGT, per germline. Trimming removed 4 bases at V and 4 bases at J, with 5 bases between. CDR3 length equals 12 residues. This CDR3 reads CASSVGNQPQHF. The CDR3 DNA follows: TGTGCCAGCAGTGTGGGAAATCAGCCCCAGCATTTT.

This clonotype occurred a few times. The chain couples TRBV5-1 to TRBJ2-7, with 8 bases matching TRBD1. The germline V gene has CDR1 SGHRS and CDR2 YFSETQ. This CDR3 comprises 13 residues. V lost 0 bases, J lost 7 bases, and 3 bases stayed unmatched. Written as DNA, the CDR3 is TGCGCCAGCAGCTTGGGGCGGACAGGGGAGCAGTACTTC. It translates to CASSLGRTGEQYF.

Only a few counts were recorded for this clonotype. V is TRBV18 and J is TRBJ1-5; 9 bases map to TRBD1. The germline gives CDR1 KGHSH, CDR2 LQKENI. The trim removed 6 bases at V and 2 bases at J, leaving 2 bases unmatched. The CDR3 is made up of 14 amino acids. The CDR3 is CASSRQGGNQPQHF. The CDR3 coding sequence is TGTGCCAGCTCCCGACAGGGGGGCAATCAGCCCCAGCATTTT.